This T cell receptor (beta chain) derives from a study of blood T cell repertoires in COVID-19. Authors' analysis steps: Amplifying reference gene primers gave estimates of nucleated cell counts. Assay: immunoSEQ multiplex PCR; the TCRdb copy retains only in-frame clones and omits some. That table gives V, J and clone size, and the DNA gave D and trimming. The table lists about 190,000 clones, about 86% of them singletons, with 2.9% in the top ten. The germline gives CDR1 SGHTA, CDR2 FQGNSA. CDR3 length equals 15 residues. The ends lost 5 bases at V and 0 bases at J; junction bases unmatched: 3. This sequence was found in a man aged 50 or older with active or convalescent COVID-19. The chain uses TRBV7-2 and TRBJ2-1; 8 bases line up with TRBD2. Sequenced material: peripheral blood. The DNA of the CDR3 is TGTGCCAGCAGCACACTAGCGGCCTCCTACAATGAGCAGTTCTTC. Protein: CASSTLAASYNEQFF.